This TCR beta chain was captured by sequencing in a study of identical twins. About this clonotype: What it binds is unknown.

V was clipped by 5 bases and J by 1 base, with 12 bases between them. The CDR3 has 15 amino acids. Germline lookup yields CDR1 MNHEY and CDR2 SMNVEV (reference sequence). TCRdb reprocessed the 5' RACE reads with MiXCR, giving one entry per CDR3 protein. Of about 690,000 distinct CDR3 sequences in the sample, around 21% were seen once. Study-wide findings and caveats: Twins' surplus sharing was weaker for beta out-of-frame sequences.

This same sample was also taken into another study, of T cells expressing NK-cell markers.

The sample was PBMCs. The TCR originated in a woman aged 18 to 35 in good health. The gene calls are TRBV27 and TRBJ1-5, with D maybe TRBD1 (5 bases). The CDR3 DNA follows: TGTGCCAGCAGTCCCCTGAGGGGCAGCAATCAGCCCCAGCATTTT. Translation gives CASSPLRGSNQPQHF.